A selection of T cell receptor beta chains follows, all from one sample in a study of CD8 T cells in Susac syndrome. TCRdb fed the immunoSEQ multiplex PCR reads into MiXCR, producing one record per CDR3 protein. The sample holds 150,000 to 200,000 distinct CDR3 sequences, about 95% seen once. Sequencing was done on a sample of CD4+ T cells from PBMCs. The receptors shown here come from a human donor with multiple sclerosis. CDR3s include the opening cysteine and the closing phenylalanine or tryptophan. Each record gives: clone size, J gene, D gene, V gene, CDR3 protein, CDR3 DNA. The D gene is left open where the match is weak. Some rows mark clone size as missing; the rest say once, few, many or name a class of expanded clone.

>.|TRBJ2-1|.|TRBV5-4
CASSLKDSSNEQFF
TGTGCCAGCAGCCTCAAGGACAGCAGCAATGAGCAGTTCTTC
>.|TRBJ2-7|.|TRBV20-1
CSARHTREHSYEQYF
TGCAGTGCTAGACATACCAGGGAACACTCCTACGAGCAGTACTTC
>.|TRBJ2-3|.|TRBV12-3/TRBV12-4
CASSLQAEDTQYF
TGTGCCAGCAGTTTACAAGCAGAAGATACGCAGTATTTT
>.|TRBJ1-5|TRBD1|TRBV7-8
CASSLGTGFQPQHF
TGTGCCAGCAGTCTTGGGACAGGCTTTCAGCCCCAGCATTTT
>few|TRBJ1-5|TRBD1|TRBV30
CAWSAGQGGQPQHF
TGTGCCTGGAGTGCGGGGCAGGGGGGTCAGCCCCAGCATTTT
>.|TRBJ2-1|.|TRBV20-1
CSASGGGYNEQFF
TGCAGTGCTAGCGGGGGTGGATACAATGAGCAGTTCTTC
>.|TRBJ2-3|.|TRBV18
CASSPEYNTDTQYF
TGTGCCAGCTCACCAGAGTATAACACAGATACGCAGTATTTT
>.|TRBJ2-7|.|TRBV3-1
CASSQGPPTYEQYF
TGTGCCAGCAGCCAAGGGCCACCAACCTACGAGCAGTACTTC
>.|TRBJ1-4|.|TRBV3-1
CASSTRTVEKLFF
TGTGCCAGCAGCACCCGGACCGTTGAAAAACTGTTTTTT
>.|TRBJ2-3|.|TRBV9
CASSADTDTQYF
TGTGCCAGCAGCGCGGACACAGATACGCAGTATTTT
>.|TRBJ2-2|.|TRBV20-1
CSARSPDYTGELFF
TGCAGTGCTAGATCCCCCGATTACACCGGGGAGCTGTTTTTT
>.|TRBJ1-1|TRBD1|TRBV29-1
CSVEATGTVNTEAFF
TGCAGCGTTGAAGCTACCGGGACAGTGAACACTGAAGCTTTCTTT
>.|TRBJ1-2|.|TRBV11-2
CASSPSGPAGYTF
TGTGCCAGCAGCCCCTCGGGGCCAGCGGGCTACACCTTC
>.|TRBJ2-6|TRBD2|TRBV27
CASSPLGGVANVLTF
TGTGCCAGCAGTCCACTGGGGGGGGTGGCCAACGTCCTGACTTTC
>.|TRBJ2-1|.|TRBV29-1
CSVEGFSYNEQFF
TGCAGCGTTGAGGGGTTCTCCTACAATGAGCAGTTCTTC
>.|TRBJ2-5|.|TRBV29-1
CSVALGETQYF
TGCAGCGTTGCACTAGGGGAGACCCAGTACTTC
>once|TRBJ2-5|.|TRBV6-2/TRBV6-3
CASSYRGETQYF
TGTGCCAGCAGTTACAGGGGAGAGACCCAGTACTTC
>.|TRBJ1-6|.|TRBV12-3/TRBV12-4
CASSEWEGGSPLHF
TGTGCCAGCAGCGAATGGGAGGGCGGATCACCCCTCCACTTT
>.|TRBJ2-5|.|TRBV27
CASSFGDLTPQYF
TGTGCCAGCAGTTTCGGGGACCTGACGCCCCAGTACTTC
>.|TRBJ2-7|.|TRBV2
CASTRDSSYEQYF
TGTGCCAGCACCCGGGACTCCAGCTACGAGCAGTACTTC
>.|TRBJ1-1|.|TRBV24-1
CATSDKTGTAEAFF
TGTGCCACCAGTGATAAAACAGGGACGGCTGAAGCTTTCTTT
>.|TRBJ2-1|.|TRBV5-6
CASSFRSSYNEQFF
TGTGCCAGCAGTTTCCGGTCCTCCTACAATGAGCAGTTCTTC
>.|TRBJ2-7|.|TRBV28
CASSLFGRDTIYEQYF
TGTGCCAGCAGTTTGTTCGGGCGGGACACGATCTACGAGCAGTACTTC
>.|TRBJ2-1|TRBD2|TRBV3-1
CASSLFSGRRDEQFF
TGTGCCAGCAGCCTTTTTAGCGGGAGAAGGGATGAGCAGTTCTTC
>.|TRBJ1-5|.|TRBV6-6
CASSGTSPNQPQHF
TGTGCCAGCAGTGGGACGTCCCCCAATCAGCCCCAGCATTTT
>.|TRBJ2-1|TRBD1|TRBV24-1
CATSESDRGSYNEQFF
TGTGCCACCAGTGAATCGGACAGGGGCTCCTACAATGAGCAGTTCTTC
>.|TRBJ1-1|.|TRBV20-1
CSAETRNTEAFF
TGCAGTGCCGAAACAAGGAACACTGAAGCTTTCTTT
>.|TRBJ1-1|.|TRBV29-1
CSVPLGRTEAFF
TGCAGCGTCCCGTTGGGGAGGACTGAAGCTTTCTTT
>.|TRBJ1-1|.|TRBV4-2
CASSLEGGRGIAEAFF
TGTGCCAGCAGCCTCGAGGGGGGCAGGGGAATCGCTGAAGCTTTCTTT
>.|TRBJ2-5|.|TRBV18
CASSTGSQETQYF
TGTGCCAGCTCCACCGGCAGCCAAGAGACCCAGTACTTC
>.|TRBJ1-1|.|TRBV20-1
CSASTAMNTEAFF
TGCAGTGCTTCGACAGCCATGAACACTGAAGCTTTCTTT
>.|TRBJ2-5|.|TRBV4-2
CASSQGRWGVLQETQYF
TGTGCCAGCAGCCAAGGTCGATGGGGAGTTTTGCAAGAGACCCAGTACTTC
>once|TRBJ2-3|.|TRBV11-2
CASSLALAPVTQYF
TGTGCCAGCAGCTTAGCGCTAGCCCCTGTCACGCAGTATTTT
>.|TRBJ1-4|.|TRBV14
CASSQVPVEKLFF
TGTGCCAGCAGCCAAGTTCCGGTGGAAAAACTGTTTTTT
>.|TRBJ2-4|.|TRBV12-3/TRBV12-4
CASRRVVERAKNIQYF
TGTGCCAGCAGACGAGTGGTAGAGCGAGCCAAAAACATTCAGTACTTC
>.|TRBJ2-3|.|TRBV24-1
CATSDRELGTQYF
TGTGCCACCAGTGACCGGGAGTTGGGTACGCAGTATTTT
>.|TRBJ2-7|TRBD1|TRBV12-3/TRBV12-4
CASSQGQGAYEQYF
TGTGCCAGCAGTCAGGGACAGGGGGCCTACGAGCAGTACTTC
>.|TRBJ2-2|.|TRBV18
CASSRGTDNTGELFF
TGTGCCAGCTCACGCGGGACAGACAACACCGGGGAGCTGTTTTTT
>.|TRBJ2-3|.|TRBV10-1
CASRMGGSDTQYF
TGCGCCAGCAGAATGGGGGGCTCAGATACGCAGTATTTT
>once|TRBJ1-5|.|TRBV30
CAWTGGNEGQPQHF
TGTGCCTGGACTGGAGGAAATGAAGGTCAGCCCCAGCATTTT
>.|TRBJ1-1|.|TRBV5-1
CASSPRGIPTEAFF
TGCGCCAGCAGCCCTCGTGGCATCCCCACTGAAGCTTTCTTT
>.|TRBJ1-5|.|TRBV2
CASSEGDQPQHF
TGTGCCAGCAGTGAAGGGGATCAGCCCCAGCATTTT